These 14 T cell receptor beta chains were all obtained from the same sample, sequenced in a study of neurological immune-mediated disorders. In TCRdb, the 5' RACE reads were re-called with MiXCR into one record per CDR3 protein. The table records about 80,000 distinct CDR3 sequences, more than 5% of them present only once. The time point is: longitudinal time-point 2. Sequencing was performed on PBMCs. All receptors derive from a woman aged 60-70 years with multiple sclerosis.

This clonotype came up many times. The chain carries TRBV9 and TRBJ2-1; D possibly corresponds to TRBD2 (6 bases). Germline lookup yields CDR1 SGDLS and CDR2 YYNGEE. The CDR3 length is 14 residues. Trimming shortened V by 0 bases and J by 2 bases, and 6 bases separated the two germline ends. CDR3 coding DNA: TGTGCCAGCAGCGTAGGGGGGGCCTACAATGAGCAGTTCTTC. It codes for CASSVGGAYNEQFF.

This clonotype was picked up many times. The chain couples TRBV29-1 to TRBJ1-3; TRBD1 matches at 7 bases. Germline-derived CDR1 and CDR2 are SQVTM and ANQGSEA. This CDR3 comprises 13 residues. J gave up 0 bases and V 7 bases, and 3 bases lay outside the gene matches. The CDR3 spells CSAGTVSGNTIYF. The DNA for the CDR3 is TGCAGCGCAGGGACAGTCTCTGGAAACACCATATATTTT.

This clonotype showed up many times. The chain recombines TRBV2 with TRBJ2-7, with TRBD2 as a possible D gene (7 bases). Germline V gene sequence: CDR1 SNHLY, CDR2 FYNNEI. Trimming pared 1 base from V and 0 bases from J, leaving 10 bases between. CDR3 length: 15 residues. CDR3 bases: TGTGCCAGCAGTGAAGGGGGGGGCAGCTCCTACGAGCAGTACTTC. Translation: CASSEGGGSSYEQYF.

This clonotype was observed a few times. The chain couples TRBV3-1 to TRBJ2-3; no definite D call. The V gene's germline CDR1 is LGHDT and CDR2 YNNKEL (reference sequence). Trimming left V 4 bases short and J 0 bases short, with 14 bases between. CDR3 size: 16 residues. CDR3: CASSRRLPASTDTQYF. CDR3 nucleotides: TGTGCCAGCAGCCGGCGTCTACCTGCTAGCACAGATACGCAGTATTTT.

This clonotype appeared many times. The chain combines TRBV12-3 or TRBV12-4 with TRBJ1-3; weak D call: TRBD1 (6 bases). The CDR3 extends over 15 amino acids. The V and J ends lost 6 bases and 4 bases respectively, with 16 bases between them. Written as DNA, the CDR3 is TGTGCCAGCAGAGTTTCGGCCGGGACAGGAAACACCATATATTTT. Residues: CASRVSAGTGNTIYF.

This clonotype came up many times. The chain links TRBV7-2 to TRBJ1-3; 9 bases align to TRBD1. There are 14 residues in the CDR3. The ends lost 4 bases at V and 4 bases at J; junction bases unmatched: 2. Per germline, CDR1 SGHTA and CDR2 FQGNSA. This chain's CDR3 is CASSSGQGGNTIYF. The CDR3 DNA reads as TGTGCCAGCAGCTCGGGACAGGGAGGAAACACCATATATTTT.

Many counts were recorded for this clonotype. The gene calls are TRBV2 and TRBJ1-2; D is ambiguous. Germline-derived CDR1 and CDR2 are SNHLY and FYNNEI. Deletions cut 1 base from V and 5 bases from J, with 2 bases between. The CDR3 is 11 amino acids. CDR3 residues: CASSEGYGYTF. The CDR3 bases are TGTGCCAGCAGTGAAGGGTATGGCTACACCTTC.

Many counts were recorded for this clonotype. The CDR3 sequence: CASSRAGTGELYEQYF. In nucleotides, the CDR3 is TGCGCCAGCAGTCGCGCCGGGACAGGGGAGTTGTACGAGCAGTACTTC. The chain joins TRBV5-1 to TRBJ2-7, with TRBD1 identical over 10 bases. V lost 5 bases and J lost 4; bases outside the gene matches: 12. This CDR3 has 16 amino acids. The germline CDR1 and CDR2 sequences are SGHRS and YFSETQ.

This clonotype was detected ten times or more. V gene TRBV12-3 or TRBV12-4 combines with J gene TRBJ2-7; D unresolved. The CDR3 is 14 amino acids. Trimming left V 2 bases short and J 0 bases short, with 8 bases between. The CDR3 nucleotides read TGTGCCAGCAGTTTACAACAGAGCTCCTACGAGCAGTACTTC. Protein: CASSLQQSSYEQYF.

This clonotype was recorded at least ten times. The chain recombines TRBV20-1 with TRBJ1-3, with TRBD1 as a possible D gene (5 bases). Between the trimmed V and J ends, which lost 6 bases and 7 bases, there was a span of 16 bases. The CDR3 is 13 residues long. The V gene's germline CDR1 is DFQATT and CDR2 SNEGSKA (reference sequence). DNA of the CDR3: TGCAGTGCGTCCGGGACGTTAAGCAACACCATATATTTT. This gives the protein CSASGTLSNTIYF.

This clonotype was recorded many times. The chain recombines TRBV5-1 with TRBJ1-2, with TRBD1 as a possible D gene (6 bases). The V end was cut by 4 bases, the J end by 8 bases, with 15 bases between. CDR1 is SGHRS, CDR2 YFSETQ, per germline. The CDR3 covers 13 residues. CDR3 sequence reads: CASSTTGTRGYTF. The CDR3 DNA sequence: TGCGCCAGCAGCACAACAGGGACGCGAGGCTACACCTTC. The full variable domain, with the rest looked up from reference TRBV5-1 and TRBJ1-2, is KAGVTQTPRYLIKTRGQQVTLSCSPISGHRSVSWYQQTPGQGLQFLFEYFSETQRNKGNFPGRFSGRQFSNSRSEMNVSTLELGDSALYLCASSTTGTRGYTFGSGTRLTVV.

Many counts were recorded for this clonotype. This chain joins TRBV7-8 and TRBJ2-7; D is uncertain. V was pared by 1 base and J by 6 bases, with 19 bases between. Germline V gene sequence: CDR1 SGHVS, CDR2 FQNEAQ. This CDR3 spans 16 amino acids. CDR3 loop: CASSLVGGPTGSEQYF. The CDR3 coding sequence is TGTGCCAGCAGCTTAGTGGGTGGTCCAACGGGCTCCGAGCAGTACTTC.

This clonotype was detected ten times or more. This chain uses TRBV5-1 with TRBJ2-2, with unresolved D. This CDR3 region has 15 residues. The germline CDR1 and CDR2 sequences are SGHRS and YFSETQ. V dropped 7 bases and J dropped 1 base, with 14 bases sitting between them. The CDR3 loop reads CASVRPGLNTGELFF. CDR3 sequence (DNA): TGCGCCAGCGTCCGGCCAGGCTTGAACACCGGGGAGCTGTTTTTT.

The sample holds many counts of this clonotype. This chain connects TRBV6-2 or TRBV6-3 to TRBJ1-6; TRBD1 agrees at 10 bases. Germline lookup yields CDR1 MNHEY and CDR2 SVGEGT. The CDR3 has 17 residues. J lost 3 bases, V lost 1 base, and 3 bases had no gene match. CDR3 loop: CASSYFRTGGYNSPLHF. CDR3 sequence (DNA): TGTGCCAGCAGTTACTTTCGGACAGGGGGCTATAATTCACCCCTCCACTTT.